The source of this T cell receptor beta chain is a study of blood T cell repertoires in COVID-19. The germline CDR1 and CDR2 sequences are KGHSH and LQKENI. The CDR3 is 16 amino acids. J lost 6 bases, V lost 2 bases, and 10 bases had no gene match. This clone was detected only once. Recovered status applied to Cohort 3 donors who had two consecutive negative PCRs. It also applied to those with clearance or with symptom resolution. This table comes from immunoSEQ multiplex PCR, and its TCRdb copy is limited to in-frame clones, with some not included. The sample lists 200,000 to 300,000 clones, more than 85% seen once, with about 4% in the top ten.

The chain uses TRBV18 and TRBJ2-1; TRBD2 agrees at 7 bases. The sequenced sample was PBMCs or T cells enriched from blood (not recorded which). The TCR was taken from a woman aged 30 to 39 who had recovered from COVID-19. The CDR3 DNA reads TGTGCCAGCTCACCAGAGCGGGGTACCGCCTTCAATGAGCAGTTCTTC. Protein product: CASSPERGTAFNEQFF.